This note documents a single T cell receptor beta chain sequence. What it binds is unknown. Naive CD8 cells comprised CD45RO-negative, CCR7-positively selected cells, excluding terminally differentiated effector memory CD45RA+ cells. The study drew its donors from healthy HIV-negative adults without recent acute infections or vaccinations. All the donors were Caucasian adults who lived in Nashville, Tennessee. TCRdb keeps only in-frame clones here, not all; method: immunoSEQ multiplex PCR. The table includes roughly 2.1 million clones, about 93% detected once. J was trimmed by 1 base and V by 5 bases; bases with no gene match: 4. CDR1 and CDR2 from the germline V gene are SGHTA and FQGTGA. The CDR3 consists of 15 residues. This entry belongs to a study of shared clonotypes between healthy human individuals. Overall study results and limits: The study generally estimated greater richness for naive than memory subsets. The donor pool, a small one, limited the genetic and exposure-history diversity represented.

The sequencing input was naive CD8+ T cells from PBMCs. This sequence originates from a man aged 18 to 35 in good health. Some clones in this sample may be carry-over from other donors' samples. The gene calls are TRBV7-3 and TRBJ2-3; TRBD1 aligns across 9 bases. In nucleotides, the CDR3 is TGTGCCAGCAGCCCCCGGGACAGGGGCACAGATACGCAGTATTTT. Translated, it gives CASSPRDRGTDTQYF.